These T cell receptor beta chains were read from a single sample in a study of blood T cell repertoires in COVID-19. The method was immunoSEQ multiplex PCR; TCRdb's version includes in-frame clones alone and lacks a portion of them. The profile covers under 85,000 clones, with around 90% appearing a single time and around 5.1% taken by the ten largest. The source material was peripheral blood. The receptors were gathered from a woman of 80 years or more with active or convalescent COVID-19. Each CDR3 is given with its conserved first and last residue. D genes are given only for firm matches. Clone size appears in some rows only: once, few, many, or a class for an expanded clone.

DNA: TGTGCCAGCAGTGTGCAGGGGGAACCCAATCAGCCCCAGCATTTT; CDR3: CASSVQGEPNQPQHF; V: TRBV2; J: TRBJ1-5; size: NA; D: TRBD1
DNA: TGTGCCAGCAGTGCTTGGGGGGGTGAGGCAGATACGCAGTATTTT; CDR3: CASSAWGGEADTQYF; V: TRBV2; J: TRBJ2-3; size: NA; D: TRBD2
DNA: TGTGCCAGCAGCACCTCAGGTCAGCCCCAGCATTTT; CDR3: CASSTSGQPQHF; V: TRBV7-9; J: TRBJ1-5; size: few; D: NA
DNA: TGCGCCAGCAGCTTCGGGGAAGGAAACACCATATATTTT; CDR3: CASSFGEGNTIYF; V: TRBV5-1; J: TRBJ1-3; size: NA; D: NA
DNA: TGTGCCAGCAGCTCCTCTTTCAATGAGCAGTTCTTC; CDR3: CASSSSFNEQFF; V: TRBV7-3; J: TRBJ2-1; size: NA; D: NA
DNA: TGTGCCAGCAGATTAGCGGGCGGGGAGACCCAGTACTTC; CDR3: CASRLAGGETQYF; V: TRBV6-5; J: TRBJ2-5; size: once; D: TRBD2
DNA: TGTGCCAGCAGTTTAGACCGAACTAGGGACAGGGGGAAACTGTTTTTT; CDR3: CASSLDRTRDRGKLFF; V: TRBV28; J: TRBJ1-4; size: NA; D: TRBD1
DNA: TGTGCCACCAGTGATCACGACAGCCTTTATGGCTACACCTTC; CDR3: CATSDHDSLYGYTF; V: TRBV24-1; J: TRBJ1-2; size: NA; D: NA
DNA: TGTGCCAGCAGCCAACAGGGTGGCAATCAGCCCCAGCATTTT; CDR3: CASSQQGGNQPQHF; V: TRBV3-1/TRBV3-2; J: TRBJ1-5; size: few; D: NA
DNA: TGTGCCAGCAGCTTACCAAGTTTGAGCGGGAGGAGAAATGAGCAGTTCTTC; CDR3: CASSLPSLSGRRNEQFF; V: TRBV7-9; J: TRBJ2-1; size: once; D: TRBD2
DNA: TGTGCCAGCAGCTTAGATCCCGCGCATGAAGCTTTCTTT; CDR3: CASSLDPAHEAFF; V: TRBV11-3; J: TRBJ1-1; size: NA; D: NA
DNA: TGTGCCACCAGCAGAGGGCGGGCCATGGAGACCCAGTACTTC; CDR3: CATSRGRAMETQYF; V: TRBV15; J: TRBJ2-5; size: NA; D: NA
DNA: TGTGCCAGTAGCCCTCACAGGGAAATTCACTATGGCTACACCTTC; CDR3: CASSPHREIHYGYTF; V: TRBV19; J: TRBJ1-2; size: NA; D: NA
DNA: TGTGCCAGCAGTGTACGGCAGGGATATCAGCCCCAGCATTTT; CDR3: CASSVRQGYQPQHF; V: TRBV2; J: TRBJ1-5; size: NA; D: NA
DNA: TGTGCCAGCAGTGAAAGGGGGGGGACAAGAACAGATACGCAGTATTTT; CDR3: CASSERGGTRTDTQYF; V: TRBV2; J: TRBJ2-3; size: NA; D: NA
DNA: TGTGCCAGTAGTGAACGGGACAGGGCTGGTGAAGCTTTCTTT; CDR3: CASSERDRAGEAFF; V: TRBV19; J: TRBJ1-1; size: NA; D: TRBD1
DNA: TGTGCCTGTCGTACCGGGGCGGGGAGGACCGGGAGGGGTGAGCAGTTCTTC; CDR3: CACRTGAGRTGRGEQFF; V: TRBV19; J: TRBJ2-1; size: NA; D: TRBD2
DNA: TGTGCCAGCTTCCGGGATACGCAGTATTTT; CDR3: CASFRDTQYF; V: TRBV25-1; J: TRBJ2-3; size: NA; D: NA
DNA: TGTGCCTGGAGTCCGGGGTCGGCAGGAGAGCAGTACTTC; CDR3: CAWSPGSAGEQYF; V: TRBV30; J: TRBJ2-7; size: NA; D: NA
DNA: TGTGCCAGCCGACAGGGTGATGAAAAACTGTTTTTT; CDR3: CASRQGDEKLFF; V: TRBV28; J: TRBJ1-4; size: NA; D: TRBD1
DNA: TGCGCCAGCAGCGGGGCAGGGAAGCCCTATAATTCACCCCTCCACTTT; CDR3: CASSGAGKPYNSPLHF; V: TRBV4-3; J: TRBJ1-6; size: NA; D: NA
DNA: TGTGCCAGCAGCATGGGACAGGGTCCCTTTCGTGTCGGGGAGCTGTTTTTT; CDR3: CASSMGQGPFRVGELFF; V: TRBV7-2; J: TRBJ2-2; size: NA; D: TRBD1
DNA: TGCGCCAGCAGCCCCGAAGCGGGACAGGGCGGGACTGAAGCTTTCTTT; CDR3: CASSPEAGQGGTEAFF; V: TRBV4-3; J: TRBJ1-1; size: once; D: TRBD1
DNA: TGTGCCAGCAGCTGGCCGGGACAGGGGTTGGAGACCCAGTACTTC; CDR3: CASSWPGQGLETQYF; V: TRBV7-9; J: TRBJ2-5; size: NA; D: TRBD1
DNA: TGTGCCAGCAGCTTAGATCAGGTCCCGAACACCGGGGAGCTGTTTTTT; CDR3: CASSLDQVPNTGELFF; V: TRBV11-2; J: TRBJ2-2; size: NA; D: NA
DNA: TGTGCCAGCACTCTCACAACGGGGGTGAGCAATCAGCCCCAGCATTTT; CDR3: CASTLTTGVSNQPQHF; V: TRBV28; J: TRBJ1-5; size: NA; D: NA
DNA: TGCGCCAGCAGCCAAGTGACGGGGATAACCGGGGAGCTGTTTTTT; CDR3: CASSQVTGITGELFF; V: TRBV4-1; J: TRBJ2-2; size: NA; D: NA
DNA: TGTGCCAGCAGCGAGCGGGAAAAGGCGGCGCCCCAGCATTTT; CDR3: CASSEREKAAPQHF; V: TRBV7-2; J: TRBJ1-5; size: once; D: NA
DNA: TGTGCCGGCGGAAGTCAGCCCCAGCATTTT; CDR3: CAGGSQPQHF; V: TRBV19; J: TRBJ1-5; size: NA; D: NA
DNA: TGTGCCAGTAGTATGTGGGGAGCTGGGGCCAACGTCCTGACTTTC; CDR3: CASSMWGAGANVLTF; V: TRBV19; J: TRBJ2-6; size: NA; D: NA
DNA: TGTGCCAGCAGTCGCGAAAGTGGCTATGGCTACACCTTC; CDR3: CASSRESGYGYTF; V: TRBV6-4; J: TRBJ1-2; size: NA; D: NA
DNA: TGTGCCAGCAGTCCCCCGGGACTAGCGGGAAGTGAGCAGTTCTTC; CDR3: CASSPPGLAGSEQFF; V: TRBV28; J: TRBJ2-1; size: once; D: TRBD2
DNA: TGTGCCAGCAGCGCCGGCCGGGCGGGGGCCATAGGGGTCACAGATACGCAGTATTTT; CDR3: CASSAGRAGAIGVTDTQYF; V: TRBV7-6; J: TRBJ2-3; size: NA; D: NA
DNA: TGTGCCAGCAGTTACTCCAGACATAGAGCTAACTATGGCTACACCTTC; CDR3: CASSYSRHRANYGYTF; V: TRBV6-5; J: TRBJ1-2; size: few; D: NA
DNA: TGTGCCAGCAGTCCAGGGGGAACGTCCTACGAGCAGTACTTC; CDR3: CASSPGGTSYEQYF; V: TRBV28; J: TRBJ2-7; size: once; D: TRBD1
DNA: TGTGCCAGCAGCCCCGGGACAATGATAGGCTACACCTTC; CDR3: CASSPGTMIGYTF; V: TRBV28; J: TRBJ1-2; size: few; D: NA
DNA: TGTGCCAGCAGCAAATCCCCTTTAGCGGGGGGGACAGATACGCAGTATTTT; CDR3: CASSKSPLAGGTDTQYF; V: TRBV21-1; J: TRBJ2-3; size: once; D: NA
DNA: TGCGCCAGCAGCTTGGTAGGTCCAGGGGATGAAAAACTGTTTTTT; CDR3: CASSLVGPGDEKLFF; V: TRBV5-1; J: TRBJ1-4; size: few; D: NA
DNA: TGTGCCAGCAGTTTAGGCGTCGCGACGGACTATCTCTTT; CDR3: CASSLGVATDYLF; V: TRBV12-3/TRBV12-4; J: TRBJ1-1; size: once; D: NA
DNA: TGTGCCAGCAGCTTATTGAGCTCTGGAAACACCATATATTTT; CDR3: CASSLLSSGNTIYF; V: TRBV5-6; J: TRBJ1-3; size: NA; D: NA
DNA: TGCGCCAGCCGGCGGGGGGGACAGGGGCGAGACCCCTACAATGAGCAGTTCTTC; CDR3: CASRRGGQGRDPYNEQFF; V: TRBV5-1; J: TRBJ2-1; size: NA; D: NA
DNA: TGTGCCAGCAGCCATCTAGGGGGGGAAGAGACCCAGTACTTC; CDR3: CASSHLGGEETQYF; V: TRBV7-2; J: TRBJ2-5; size: once; D: NA
DNA: TGCGCCAGCAGCTTGGTCGGAGGGCGAGGGGCCAACGTCCTGACTTTC; CDR3: CASSLVGGRGANVLTF; V: TRBV5-1; J: TRBJ2-6; size: NA; D: NA
DNA: TGTGCCAGCGTGGGACTAGCGGGAGTTACCGGGGAGCTGTTTTTT; CDR3: CASVGLAGVTGELFF; V: TRBV6-5; J: TRBJ2-2; size: NA; D: TRBD2
DNA: TGTGCCATCAGTGAGCGGGAAGATTACAATGAGCAGTTCTTC; CDR3: CAISEREDYNEQFF; V: TRBV10-3; J: TRBJ2-1; size: once; D: NA
DNA: TGTGCCAGCTCACGACGGACAGGGGAGGATTCACCCCTCCACTTT; CDR3: CASSRRTGEDSPLHF; V: TRBV18; J: TRBJ1-6; size: once; D: TRBD1
DNA: TGTGCCAGCAGCTTGGGACTAGCGGGAGGTCCCTCAGATACGCAGTATTTT; CDR3: CASSLGLAGGPSDTQYF; V: TRBV5-5; J: TRBJ2-3; size: few; D: TRBD2
DNA: TGTGCCAGCAGCGTAGAGGGACTAGCGAGCGGCGAGCAGTACTTC; CDR3: CASSVEGLASGEQYF; V: TRBV9; J: TRBJ2-7; size: few; D: TRBD2
DNA: TGTGCCAGCAGTTCTCAAAACACCAGGGAGCTGTTTTTT; CDR3: CASSSQNTRELFF; V: TRBV28; J: TRBJ2-2; size: NA; D: NA
DNA: TGTGCCAGCTCACCAACCCCTAGCGGGGGTAGCACAGATACGCAGTATTTT; CDR3: CASSPTPSGGSTDTQYF; V: TRBV18; J: TRBJ2-3; size: NA; D: TRBD2
DNA: TGTGCCAGCAGAAGACAGGTGAACACTGAAGCTTTCTTT; CDR3: CASRRQVNTEAFF; V: TRBV6-4; J: TRBJ1-1; size: once; D: NA
DNA: TGCGCCAGCAGCTTAGAAGGGAGGGATTCACCCCTCCACTTT; CDR3: CASSLEGRDSPLHF; V: TRBV5-1; J: TRBJ1-6; size: NA; D: NA
DNA: TGTGCCAGCAGCTCGAGGGTCGGCAACGTACCCTACGAGCAGTACTTC; CDR3: CASSSRVGNVPYEQYF; V: TRBV7-6; J: TRBJ2-7; size: NA; D: NA
DNA: TGTGCCAGCAGCCCGCCGGGACAGGAAAGCTATGGCTACACCTTC; CDR3: CASSPPGQESYGYTF; V: TRBV5-4; J: TRBJ1-2; size: NA; D: TRBD1
DNA: TGTGCCAGCAGTTCTGGTCGTGGGAGGCCCAAGGAGCCCCAGCATTTT; CDR3: CASSSGRGRPKEPQHF; V: TRBV27; J: TRBJ1-5; size: NA; D: NA
DNA: TGTGCCAGCAGTGAAGAGTACAGGGTGACAGAGACCCAGTACTTC; CDR3: CASSEEYRVTETQYF; V: TRBV2; J: TRBJ2-5; size: NA; D: NA
DNA: TGCGCCAGCAGCGATGGAGGGAACACCGGGGAGCTGTTTTTT; CDR3: CASSDGGNTGELFF; V: TRBV5-1; J: TRBJ2-2; size: NA; D: NA
DNA: TGTGCCAGCAGCCCAGGGGGGGCCAAAAACATTCAGTACTTC; CDR3: CASSPGGAKNIQYF; V: TRBV5-6; J: TRBJ2-4; size: NA; D: NA
DNA: TGTGCCAGCTCCCAAGGACACCGGAGCTCCTACGAGCAGTACTTC; CDR3: CASSQGHRSSYEQYF; V: TRBV18; J: TRBJ2-7; size: NA; D: NA